These 14 T cell receptor beta chains share one sample of origin, sequenced in a study of T cell repertoires in cytomegalovirus infection. A single record per CDR3 protein comes from TCRdb applying MiXCR to the reads. The table lists more than 350,000 distinct CDR3 sequences, under 40% of them singletons. Sequences were obtained from PBMCs. These receptors were collected from a human donor in good health (CMV status not recorded). Some clones in this sample may be carry-over from other donors' samples.

Only a few counts were recorded for this clonotype. This chain connects TRBV7-6 to TRBJ1-1; tentative D call: TRBD1 (6 bases). The length of the CDR3 is 14 residues. Between the trimmed V and J ends, which lost 1 base and 1 base, there was a span of 7 bases. Per the germline V gene, CDR1 is SGHVS and CDR2 is FNYEAQ. CDR3 DNA sequence: TGTGCCAGCAGCTTAGACAGGGAGAACACTGAAGCTTTCTTT. Translation gives CASSLDRENTEAFF.

The sample holds a few counts of this clonotype. V usage is TRBV24-1 and J usage is TRBJ2-5, with 15 nucleotides matching TRBD2. CDR3 length: 16 amino acids. V gave up 4 bases and J gave up 6 bases; unmatched junction bases: 5. The V gene's germline CDR1 is KGHDR and CDR2 SFDVKD. CDR3 sequence reads: CATSDAGTSGGKTQYF. The CDR3 bases are TGTGCCACCAGTGACGCGGGGACTAGCGGGGGGAAGACCCAGTACTTC.

This clonotype was seen just once. A read error may account for a junction end that differs from germline. The chain has TRBV6-5 and TRBJ1-2, with 7 positions matching TRBD1. Germline V gene sequence: CDR1 MNHEY, CDR2 SVGAGI. The CDR3 is 17 amino acids. This CDR3 is CARSYSNRGEVGYGYTF. DNA for the CDR3: TGTGCCAGAAGTTACTCGAACAGGGGCGAAGTGGGCTATGGCTACACCTTC.

The chain employs TRBV7-3 and TRBJ1-4; TRBD1 agrees at 8 bases. With V trimmed by 5 bases and J by 8 bases, 10 bases remained unmatched. Per the germline V gene, CDR1 is SGHTA and CDR2 is FQGTGA. CDR3 size: 15 residues. CDR3 amino acids: CASSVAGGLGEKLFF. The CDR3 DNA reads as TGTGCCAGCAGCGTGGCAGGGGGCCTGGGGGAAAAACTGTTTTTT.

This clonotype was picked up a small number of times. The chain recombines TRBV20-1 with TRBJ2-5; D gene unclear. Germline V gene sequence: CDR1 DFQATT, CDR2 SNEGSKA (reference sequence). The CDR3 is 12 amino acids. Trimming pared 5 bases from V and 4 bases from J, leaving 11 bases between. This CDR3 is CSARSVRETQYF. CDR3 nucleotide sequence: TGCAGTGCTCGCTCCGTTCGAGAGACCCAGTACTTC.

Ten or more counts support this clonotype. The chain joins TRBV6-5 to TRBJ1-1; 8 positions agree with TRBD1. After removal of 1 base from V and 1 base from J, the junction contained 2 bases not matched to a gene. CDR1 and CDR2 (germline): MNHEY, SVGAGI. CDR3 length equals 15 residues. The CDR3 coding sequence is TGTGCCAGCAGTTACTGGGGACAGGCGAACACTGAAGCTTTCTTT. Its translation: CASSYWGQANTEAFF.

The chain recombines TRBV5-1 with TRBJ1-2; 10 bases map to TRBD1. Germline V lookup: CDR1 SGHRS, CDR2 YFSETQ. The CDR3 has 15 amino acids. Unmatched junction bases numbered 7, after V lost 5 bases and J lost 3 bases. CDR3 protein: CASSPRDRGDYGYTF. For the CDR3, the DNA is TGCGCCAGCAGTCCCCGGGACAGGGGCGACTATGGCTACACCTTC.

At least ten counts were recorded for this clonotype. This chain links TRBV7-2 with TRBJ2-5; 8 positions agree with TRBD2. This CDR3 contains 19 residues. Germline lookup yields CDR1 SGHTA and CDR2 FQGNSA. J gave up 0 bases and V 2 bases, and 14 bases lay outside the gene matches. Here the CDR3 reads CASSLKSGVAGMYQETQYF. The DNA for the CDR3 is TGTGCCAGCAGCTTAAAAAGCGGGGTAGCGGGGATGTACCAAGAGACCCAGTACTTC.

At least ten counts were recorded for this clonotype. CDR3 bases: TGTGCCAGCAGTTATGGAGCGGGGGTCGGCACCGGGGAGCTGTTTTTT. It translates to CASSYGAGVGTGELFF. V is TRBV6-2 or TRBV6-3 and J is TRBJ2-2; 8 nucleotides align to TRBD2. CDR1 MNHEY and CDR2 SVGEGT come from the germline V gene. The CDR3 covers 16 residues. Losses at the gene ends were 3 bases for V and 4 bases for J; bases not matched to a gene: 7.

About this clonotype itself: Sequence at one end of the junction differs from germline and may be a read error. This rearrangement joins TRBV7-4 to TRBJ1-1, with D tentatively TRBD1 (5 bases). This CDR3 contains 14 residues. Germline V gene data show CDR1 as SGHVT and CDR2 as SQSDAQ. The CDR3 loop is CAGSFQGSNTEAFF. CDR3 in DNA: TGTGCCGGCAGCTTTCAGGGATCGAACACTGAAGCTTTCTTT.

The V call is TRBV6-2 or TRBV6-3, the J call TRBJ1-2, with 10 positions matching TRBD1. CDR1 is MNHEY and CDR2 is SVGEGT in the germline V gene. Trimming at V came to 4 bases and at J to 6 bases, leaving 8 bases not matched to a gene. There are 15 residues in the CDR3. CDR3 amino acids: CASSLLGDRGDGYTF. CDR3 in DNA: TGTGCCAGCAGTTTACTCGGGGACAGGGGAGATGGCTACACCTTC.

J is TRBJ2-2 and V is TRBV7-3; no reliable D call. The germline V gene has CDR1 SGHTA and CDR2 FQGTGA. The CDR3 has 18 residues. Between the trimmed V and J ends, which lost 0 bases and 0 bases, there was a span of 14 bases. In DNA, the CDR3 is TGTGCCAGCAGCTTAACGGCTAGTCGACTTTCGAACACCGGGGAGCTGTTTTTT. It codes for CASSLTASRLSNTGELFF.

The V gene is TRBV6-2 or TRBV6-3, the J gene TRBJ1-6; D is ambiguous. V was clipped by 8 bases and J by 7 bases, with 9 bases between them. The CDR3 length is 12 residues. CDR1 MNHEY and CDR2 SVGEGT come from the germline V gene. The DNA of the CDR3 is TGTGCCAGCCTGACAAAGAATTCACCCCTCCACTTT. Amino acids: CASLTKNSPLHF.

This clonotype was picked up a small number of times. This may arise from a read error, as a much more abundant clone is one base away. The V call is TRBV6-2 or TRBV6-3, the J call TRBJ2-3; 8 bases agree with TRBD2. This CDR3 contains 14 residues. Germline CDR1 reads MNHEY; CDR2 reads SVGEGT. With 6 bases clipped from V and 4 bases from J, the junction kept 6 bases outside the gene matches. DNA for the CDR3: TGTGCCAGCAGGTATCCCGGGGGGGCAGATACGCAGTATTTT. As protein: CASRYPGGADTQYF.